In its sample, the clone carrying this T cell receptor beta chain was seen a few times. Its specificity is not known. Germline CDR1 DFQATT, CDR2 SNEGSKA (reference sequence). The CDR3 has 14 residues. Trimming removed 5 bases at V and 0 bases at J, with 12 bases between. This specimen belongs to a study of liver allograft versus peripheral blood T cells. Turning to the study itself: Recipients' peripheral blood served as the comparator for T cell receptor repertoires in transplanted livers. Study findings and constraints: Reportedly, liver allograft T cell receptor repertoires differed from peripheral blood ones.

TCRdb re-analysed the reads in MiXCR, keeping a single row per CDR3 protein. The data contain 9,000 or so distinct CDR3 sequences, roughly a quarter of them singletons. The TCR was taken from a human patient who had a liver transplant. Part of the T cell pool may stem from the graft donor. The gene calls are TRBV20-1 and TRBJ2-3; D unclear. CDR3 amino acids: CSASADSSTDTQYF. As DNA, the CDR3 is TGCAGTGCTTCGGCTGACTCTAGCACAGATACGCAGTATTTT.